A single sample is the source of the 14 T cell receptor beta chains below, sequenced in a study of shared clonotypes between healthy human individuals (dated by TCRdb to about 2020). Library method: the immunoSEQ multiplex PCR assay. In its TCRdb copy, this immuneACCESS table keeps in-frame sequences only and misses some clones. Where compared with another copy, unresolved V genes explain less than half of these, and the others have no known cause. The sample table contains 500,000 or so clones; only one count was recorded for 95% to 97% of them. The ten largest clones represent 0.05% to 0.07% of the sample. Sequencing was done on a sample of naive CD4+ T cells sorted from blood. The intended sense of this specimen's cell subset or site label: CD45RA+ positively selected. The receptors originated from a young woman in good health.

V and J are TRBV5-1 and TRBJ2-7; 11 positions agree with TRBD2. Germline assignment: CDR1 SGHRS and CDR2 YFSETQ. This CDR3 spans 18 amino acids. Unmatched junction bases numbered 15, after V lost 2 bases and J lost 5 bases. Here the CDR3 reads CASSFPSGRPRSSHEQYF. The CDR3 DNA sequence: TGCGCCAGCAGCTTCCCTAGCGGGAGGCCCCGTTCGTCCCACGAGCAGTACTTC. Supplemented by reference TRBV5-1 and TRBJ2-7, the full variable domain reads KAGVTQTPRYLIKTRGQQVTLSCSPISGHRSVSWYQQTPGQGLQFLFEYFSETQRNKGNFPGRFSGRQFSNSRSEMNVSTLELGDSALYLCASSFPSGRPRSSHEQYFGPGTRLTVT.

The chain uses TRBV5-1 and TRBJ2-7; a weak D match, TRBD2 (5 bases). The germline V gene encodes CDR1 SGHRS and CDR2 YFSETQ. Deletions cut 1 base from V and 0 bases from J, with 14 bases between. This CDR3 region has 16 residues. CDR3 DNA sequence: TGCGCCAGCAGCTTGCTAGGCGGGCCGAGCTCCTACGAGCAGTACTTC. Translated: CASSLLGGPSSYEQYF.

The V gene is TRBV6-1, the J gene TRBJ2-7, with 10 nucleotides matching TRBD1. This CDR3 contains 15 residues. Per germline, CDR1 MNHNS and CDR2 SASEGT. The junction had 4 bases not matched to a gene; V was cut back by 2 bases and J by 3 bases. CDR3 in amino acids: CASSEFRTGGYEQYF. The CDR3 region has the DNA TGTGCCAGCAGTGAATTCAGGACAGGGGGCTACGAGCAGTACTTC.

The chain has TRBV28 and TRBJ2-1; no definite D call. The CDR3 totals 13 residues. V was pared by 6 bases and J by 3 bases, with 9 bases between. Germline CDR1 is MDHEN and CDR2 is SYDVKM. Here the CDR3 DNA reads TGTGCCAGCAGCCCGATAAACTACAATGAGCAGTTCTTC. The encoded protein is CASSPINYNEQFF.

The chain combines TRBV25-1 with TRBJ2-5, with TRBD1 identical over 10 bases. This CDR3 is 14 amino acids long. CDR1 MGHDK and CDR2 SYGVNS come from the germline V gene. J was trimmed by 6 bases and V by 5 bases; bases with no gene match: 6. The CDR3: CASSPGQGIKTQYF. The DNA for the CDR3 is TGTGCCAGCAGTCCGGGACAGGGGATAAAGACCCAGTACTTC.

The chain carries TRBV4-1 and TRBJ1-2; 9 bases map to TRBD1. Germline CDR1 and CDR2: MGHRA and YSYEKL. V gave up 4 bases and J gave up 8 bases; unmatched junction bases: 11. This CDR3 has 15 amino acids. CDR3 in amino acids: CASSPTDRGFYGYTF. Written as DNA, the CDR3 is TGCGCCAGCAGCCCCACCGACAGGGGGTTCTACGGCTACACCTTC.

The chain is built from TRBV6-4 and TRBJ1-5, with D possibly being TRBD1 (5 bases). Germline CDR1 MRHNA, CDR2 SNTAGT. Trimming took 2 bases from V and 7 from J, leaving 9 bases between them. This CDR3 contains 13 residues. The CDR3 region has the DNA TGTGCCAGCAGTGACGAAGCAGGGCAGCCCCAGCATTTT. As protein: CASSDEAGQPQHF.

The chain employs TRBV2 and TRBJ2-7; 9 bases match TRBD1. CDR1 is SNHLY and CDR2 is FYNNEI in the germline V gene. The CDR3 sequence is 16 residues long. V gave up 8 bases and J gave up 4 bases; unmatched junction bases: 15. The CDR3 bases are TGTGCCAGCTCCCTGAGACTTACAGGGGGCGGGTACGAGCAGTACTTC. It encodes CASSLRLTGGGYEQYF.

The chain employs TRBV18 and TRBJ1-2; D may be TRBD1 (5 bases). Looked up from germline, CDR1 is KGHSH and CDR2 is LQKENI. The V gene lost 3 bases and the J gene lost 5 bases, with 10 bases spanning the gap. This CDR3 has 13 residues. The CDR3 region is CASSPSTGYGYTF. Written as DNA, the CDR3 is TGTGCCAGCTCACCCTCAACAGGTTATGGCTACACCTTC.

This chain connects TRBV5-5 to TRBJ2-5; 9 positions match TRBD2. This CDR3 spans 15 amino acids. Germline CDR1 and CDR2: SGHKS and YYEKEE (reference sequence). Losses at the gene ends were 0 bases for V and 1 base for J; bases not matched to a gene: 1. The CDR3 nucleotides are TGTGCCAGCAGCTTGGCTAGCGGGACCCAAGAGACCCAGTACTTC. This translates into CASSLASGTQETQYF.

The chain recombines TRBV7-5 with TRBJ2-7; the DNA was not used to check the table's D call, TRBD1. TRBV7-5 is tagged as a pseudogene. This CDR3 is built from 12 residues. CDR3 residues: CVRGNVVYEQYF. In DNA, the CDR3 is TGTGTCAGAGGCAACGTCGTTTACGAGCAGTACTTC.

The DNA for the CDR3 is TGTGCCAGCACCCGTATGCATGAAGCTTTCTTT. Its protein product is CASTRMHEAFF. The gene calls are TRBV2 and TRBJ1-1; D not resolved. The CDR3 has 11 amino acids. Trimming took off 7 bases at V and 7 bases at J, with 10 bases between the two ends. CDR1 SNHLY and CDR2 FYNNEI come from the germline V gene. The whole variable domain, remainder taken from reference TRBV2 and TRBJ1-1, is EPEVTQTPSHQVTQMGQEVILRCVPISNHLYFYWYRQILGQKVEFLVSFYNNEISEKSEIFDDQFSVERPDGSNFTLKIRSTKLEDSAMYFCASTRMHEAFFGQGTRLTVV.

The chain recombines TRBV5-1 with TRBJ2-7, with D possibly being TRBD1 (5 bases). CDR1 is SGHRS and CDR2 is YFSETQ in the germline V gene. V was cut by 1 base and J by 0 bases, with 14 bases left in between. The CDR3 is made up of 16 amino acids. The CDR3 loop is CASSLTGLTTSYEQYF. The CDR3, as DNA: TGCGCCAGCAGCTTGACAGGCCTCACAACCTCCTACGAGCAGTACTTC.

This chain joins TRBV28 and TRBJ1-1; maybe TRBD1 (5 bases). CDR3 length: 16 residues. The V end was cut by 5 bases, the J end by 0 bases, with 16 bases between. Germline V gene data show CDR1 as MDHEN and CDR2 as SYDVKM. This CDR3 is CASSLSAGPVNTEAFF. For the CDR3, the DNA is TGTGCCAGCAGTCTATCTGCGGGGCCGGTGAACACTGAAGCTTTCTTT.